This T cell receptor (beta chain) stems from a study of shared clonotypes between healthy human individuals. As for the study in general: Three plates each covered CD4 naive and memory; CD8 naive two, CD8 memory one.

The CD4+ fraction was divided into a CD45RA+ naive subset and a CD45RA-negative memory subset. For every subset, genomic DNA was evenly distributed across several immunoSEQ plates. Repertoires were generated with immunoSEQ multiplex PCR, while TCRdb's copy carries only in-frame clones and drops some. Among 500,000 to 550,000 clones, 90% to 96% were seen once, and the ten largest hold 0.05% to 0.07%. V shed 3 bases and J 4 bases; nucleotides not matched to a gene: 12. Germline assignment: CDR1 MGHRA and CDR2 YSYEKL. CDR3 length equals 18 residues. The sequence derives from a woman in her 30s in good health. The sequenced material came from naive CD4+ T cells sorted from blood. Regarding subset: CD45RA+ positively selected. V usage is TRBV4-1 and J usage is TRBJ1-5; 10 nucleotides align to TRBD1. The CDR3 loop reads CASSQGGQGGFWNQPQHF. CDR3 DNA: TGCGCCAGCAGCCAGGGAGGACAGGGGGGTTTTTGGAATCAGCCCCAGCATTTT.